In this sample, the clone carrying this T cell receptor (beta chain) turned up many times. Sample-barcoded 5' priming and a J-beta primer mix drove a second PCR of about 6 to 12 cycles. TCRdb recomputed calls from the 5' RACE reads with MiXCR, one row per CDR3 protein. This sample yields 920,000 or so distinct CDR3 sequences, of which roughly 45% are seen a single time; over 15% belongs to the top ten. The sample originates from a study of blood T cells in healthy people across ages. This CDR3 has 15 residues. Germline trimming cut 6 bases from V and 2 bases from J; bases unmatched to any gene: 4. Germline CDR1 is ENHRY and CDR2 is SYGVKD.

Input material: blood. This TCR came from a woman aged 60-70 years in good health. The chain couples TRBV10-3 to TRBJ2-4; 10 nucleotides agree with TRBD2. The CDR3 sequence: CAISPGLATKNIQYF. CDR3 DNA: TGTGCCATCAGCCCGGGACTAGCGACCAAAAACATTCAGTACTTC.